These T cell receptor beta chains were read from a single sample in a study of OX40 agonist ivuxolimab in advanced cancers. Method: immunoSEQ multiplex PCR; TCRdb's copy keeps in-frame clones and lacks some. The sample lists roughly 95,000 clones, around 84% occurring once. The sequencing here drew on CD4+ or CD8+ T cells sorted from blood, taken in a trial of the OX40 agonist ivuxolimab. These receptors all stem from an adult with an advanced solid tumor such as melanoma, head and neck, liver or kidney cancer. Each CDR3 is given with its conserved first and last residue. A D gene is named only where the DNA matches it firmly. For some rows the clone size is stated as once, few or many, or as a class when expanded; others skip it.

V gene,D gene,J gene,clone size,CDR3 protein,CDR3 DNA
TRBV2,-,TRBJ2-7,few,CASSAHPNYEQYF,TGTGCCAGCAGTGCCCACCCCAATTACGAGCAGTACTTC
TRBV9,TRBD2,TRBJ2-1,-,CASSGHPSGPTYNEQFF,TGTGCCAGCAGCGGACACCCTAGCGGCCCCACATACAATGAGCAGTTCTTC
TRBV5-6,TRBD2,TRBJ2-1,-,CASSFRREGNEQFF,TGTGCCAGCAGCTTCAGACGGGAGGGGAATGAGCAGTTCTTC
TRBV6-1,-,TRBJ2-7,-,CASTPRMLEAEQYF,TGTGCCAGCACCCCGAGGATGCTTGAGGCCGAGCAGTACTTC
TRBV15,-,TRBJ2-2,-,CATSRGEFTGELFF,TGTGCCACCAGCAGAGGCGAATTCACCGGGGAGCTGTTTTTT
TRBV2,-,TRBJ1-5,-,CASNPVQGDQPQHF,TGTGCCAGCAATCCGGTCCAAGGGGATCAGCCCCAGCATTTT
TRBV19,-,TRBJ1-1,-,CASSINNGRNTEAFF,TGTGCCAGTAGTATTAACAATGGCCGGAACACTGAAGCTTTCTTT
TRBV11-2,-,TRBJ1-3,-,CASSPQVGIGNTIYF,TGTGCCAGCAGCCCCCAAGTAGGGATTGGAAACACCATATATTTT
TRBV6-6,TRBD2,TRBJ2-3,-,CASSQLAGSTDTQYF,TGTGCCAGCAGTCAGCTAGCGGGAAGCACAGATACGCAGTATTTT
TRBV6-5,TRBD2,TRBJ2-3,few,CASTSGRVLTDTQYF,TGTGCCAGCACTAGCGGGAGGGTTTTAACAGATACGCAGTATTTT
TRBV7-2,TRBD2,TRBJ2-1,few,CASSFLAGALSSYNEQFF,TGTGCCAGCAGCTTCCTAGCGGGAGCCCTCAGTAGCTACAATGAGCAGTTCTTC
TRBV6-5,-,TRBJ1-3,-,CASRAGTSSGNTIYF,TGTGCCAGCAGGGCGGGCACCTCCTCTGGAAACACCATATATTTT
TRBV28,-,TRBJ1-5,-,CASNPVNQPQHF,TGTGCCAGCAATCCAGTGAATCAGCCCCAGCATTTT
TRBV18,-,TRBJ2-1,-,CASSPTRNSNEQFF,TGTGCCAGCTCACCGACCAGGAATAGCAATGAGCAGTTCTTC
TRBV9,-,TRBJ2-5,-,CASSVEGVQETQYF,TGTGCCAGCAGCGTAGAGGGGGTCCAAGAGACCCAGTACTTC
TRBV5-4,TRBD2,TRBJ2-1,-,CASSLYLGLAGGSEQFF,TGTGCCAGCAGCTTGTACTTAGGTCTAGCGGGAGGCAGTGAGCAGTTCTTC
TRBV19,TRBD1,TRBJ1-2,-,CASSGRQGGRTF,TGTGCCAGTAGTGGTCGACAAGGGGGCCGCACCTTC
TRBV27,-,TRBJ2-6,-,CASSMTVRYSGANVLTF,TGTGCCAGCAGTATGACAGTGCGTTACTCTGGGGCCAACGTCCTGACTTTC
TRBV21-1,-,TRBJ1-5,-,CASSNDRGGQPQHF,TGTGCCAGCAGCAATGACAGGGGAGGACAGCCCCAGCATTTT
TRBV19,TRBD2,TRBJ2-1,once,CASTKRGTYNEQFF,TGTGCCAGTACTAAGCGGGGCACCTACAATGAGCAGTTCTTC
TRBV2,TRBD2,TRBJ2-5,-,CASKRDHSGSFWETQYF,TGTGCCAGCAAAAGGGATCATAGCGGGAGTTTCTGGGAGACCCAGTACTTC
TRBV4-1,TRBD2,TRBJ2-5,once,CASSQVASGETQYF,TGCGCCAGCAGCCAAGTTGCTAGCGGAGAGACCCAGTACTTC
TRBV6-1,TRBD1,TRBJ2-5,once,CASSEEGQGKETQYF,TGTGCCAGCAGTGAAGAGGGACAGGGGAAAGAGACCCAGTACTTC
TRBV21-1,-,TRBJ2-5,-,CASSKAGTGQETQYF,TGTGCCAGCAGCAAAGCGGGGACAGGGCAAGAGACCCAGTACTTC
TRBV6-4,TRBD2,TRBJ2-1,-,CASSRTSGSSHEQFF,TGTGCCAGCAGTAGGACTAGCGGGAGTTCCCATGAGCAGTTCTTC
TRBV7-9,TRBD1,TRBJ1-3,-,CASSLEKGQRNGNTIYF,TGTGCCAGCAGCTTAGAGAAGGGACAGAGGAATGGAAACACCATATATTTT
TRBV19,TRBD1,TRBJ1-2,-,CASTSDRAYGYTF,TGTGCCAGTACCTCGGACAGGGCTTATGGCTACACCTTC